The 28 T cell receptor beta chains reported below all come from one sample, sequenced in a study of OX40 agonist ivuxolimab in advanced cancers. Here immunoSEQ multiplex PCR was the method, and the copy in TCRdb shows in-frame clones only, minus some. The sample lists 45,000 to 60,000 clones; over 85% were seen once. The starting material was CD4+ or CD8+ T cells sorted from blood, obtained in a trial of the OX40 agonist ivuxolimab. The receptors were gathered from an adult with an advanced solid tumor such as melanoma, head and neck, liver or kidney cancer.

On this clone: Since no conserved phenylalanine or tryptophan closes the CDR3, a read error is the likely cause. No DNA is shown, since the ends of the CDR3 on it are uncertain; the CDR3 is the one TCRdb lists. This CDR3 reads CASSLDEA. The V gene is TRBV7-2, the J gene TRBJ1-1. Germline CDR1 reads SGHTA; CDR2 reads FQGNSA. The CDR3 contains 8 residues when both ends are counted.

V and J are TRBV4-1 and TRBJ2-7; TRBD2 might be the D (6 bases). CDR1 is MGHRA, CDR2 YSYEKL, per germline. V was shortened by 0 bases and J by 0 bases, with 9 bases between the two germline ends. The CDR3 is made up of 15 amino acids. The CDR3 spells CASSQERGLSYEQYF. DNA of the CDR3: TGCGCCAGCAGCCAAGAGCGGGGCCTCTCCTACGAGCAGTACTTC.

The J gene is TRBJ2-7, the V gene TRBV10-1; 14 nucleotides line up with TRBD2. Germline CDR1 and CDR2: WNHNN and SYGVQD (reference sequence). The CDR3 is made up of 14 amino acids. Trimming cost V 6 bases and J 3 bases; bases outside gene matches: 1. This chain's CDR3 is CASRGTSGSYEQYF. The CDR3 DNA follows: TGCGCCAGCAGAGGGACTAGCGGGAGCTACGAGCAGTACTTC.

The rearrangement links TRBV28 to TRBJ2-2; D unclear. CDR1 is MDHEN, CDR2 SYDVKM, per germline. The CDR3 has 13 amino acids. V was cut by 5 bases and J by 4 bases, with 8 bases left in between. The CDR3, as DNA: TGTGCCAGCAGTCCCCTTAGCACCGGGGAGCTGTTTTTT. It encodes CASSPLSTGELFF.

V and J are TRBV27 and TRBJ2-1; TRBD2 matches 8 bases. CDR3 length: 13 amino acids. With V trimmed by 6 bases and J by 7 bases, 5 bases remained unmatched. In germline, CDR1 is MNHEY, CDR2 SMNVEV (reference sequence). CDR3 coding DNA: TGTGCCAGCAGCCGGACTAGCTGGAATGAGCAGTTCTTC. This translates into CASSRTSWNEQFF.

The rearrangement uses TRBV11-2 and TRBJ1-2, with D possibly TRBD1 on 6 matching bases. There are 15 residues in the CDR3. CDR1 is SGHAT, CDR2 FQNNGV, per germline. V lost 0 bases and J 4 bases, leaving 12 bases between the germline ends. The CDR3 region is CASSLDTGTIYGYTF. As DNA, the CDR3 is TGTGCCAGCAGCTTAGATACCGGGACAATCTATGGCTACACCTTC.

This chain joins TRBV29-1 and TRBJ1-2, with 8 bases aligning to TRBD1. V gave up 7 bases and J gave up 0 bases; unmatched junction bases: 4. The germline gives CDR1 SQVTM, CDR2 ANQGSEA. This CDR3 is built from 13 residues. CDR3 DNA: TGCAGCGCCCGACAGGGGTCTAACTATGGCTACACCTTC. Amino acid sequence: CSARQGSNYGYTF.

CDR3 in DNA: TGTGCCAGCCAGGGCTTTATACACGAGCAGTACGTC. Translated, it gives CASQGFIHEQYV. This chain connects TRBV2 to TRBJ2-7; weak D call: TRBD1 (5 bases). This CDR3 comprises 12 residues. V gave up 8 bases and J gave up 5 bases, with 13 bases separating them. Germline assignment: CDR1 SNHLY and CDR2 FYNNEI.

This clone appeared a few times. The rearrangement uses TRBV5-6 and TRBJ1-3; D is unresolved. Germline lookup yields CDR1 SGHDT and CDR2 YYEEEE. The CDR3 is made up of 15 amino acids. The V end was cut by 0 bases, the J end by 0 bases, with 7 bases between. The CDR3: CASSLGPNSGNTIYF. CDR3 bases: TGTGCCAGCAGCTTGGGACCCAACTCTGGAAACACCATATATTTT.

The chain combines TRBV7-2 with TRBJ2-2; D is perhaps TRBD2 (6 bases). Germline CDR1 and CDR2: SGHTA and FQGNSA. This CDR3 comprises 15 residues. Trimming cost V 3 bases and J 6 bases, with 14 bases left between them. The CDR3 DNA is TGTGCCAGCAGCTTTTACTCAACTAGCTCCGGGGAGCTGTTTTTT. Translating gives CASSFYSTSSGELFF.

This chain joins TRBV13 and TRBJ2-3; no clear D gene. Trimming took off 5 bases at V and 3 bases at J, with 9 bases between the two ends. CDR3 length: 13 amino acids. CDR1 PRHDT and CDR2 FYEKMQ come from the germline V gene (reference sequence). DNA of the CDR3: TGTGCCAGCAGCCCAAAGAATACAGATACGCAGTATTTT. Amino acid sequence: CASSPKNTDTQYF.

The chain employs TRBV9 and TRBJ2-7, with D perhaps TRBD1 or TRBD2 (5 bases each). This CDR3 is built from 14 residues. Trimming removed 0 bases from V and 8 bases from J, with 15 bases in between. Germline CDR1 SGDLS, CDR2 YYNGEE. The CDR3 DNA is TGTGCCAGCAGCGTAGAAGGGACCCCGAATCAGCAGTACTTC. It yields the protein CASSVEGTPNQQYF.

The rearrangement joins TRBV9 to TRBJ1-4; D is unresolved. V was clipped by 2 bases and J by 0 bases, with 8 bases between them. The CDR3 consists of 15 residues. Germline values: CDR1 SGDLS, CDR2 YYNGEE. The CDR3, as DNA: TGTGCCAGCAGCGTGGACGGTTCAACTAATGAAAAACTGTTTTTT. This sequence encodes CASSVDGSTNEKLFF.

The chain couples TRBV7-9 to TRBJ2-1, with 8 bases that match TRBD2. In germline, CDR1 is SEHNR, CDR2 FQNEAQ (reference sequence). CDR3 length equals 13 residues. V was pared by 8 bases and J by 5 bases, with 5 bases of the junction left unmatched. CDR3 amino acids: CASREGGHNEQFF. For the CDR3, the DNA is TGTGCCAGCCGGGAGGGGGGCCACAATGAGCAGTTCTTC. The variable domain in full, completed from reference TRBV7-9 and TRBJ2-1, reads DTGVSQNPRHKITKRGQNVTFRCDPISEHNRLYWYRQTLGQGPEFLTYFQNEAQLEKSRLLSDRFSAERPKGSFSTLEIQRTEQGDSAMYLCASREGGHNEQFFGPGTRLTVL.

The chain has TRBV28 and TRBJ1-4; 9 bases map to TRBD1. Trimming took 7 bases from V and 7 from J; bases not matched to a gene: 10. The CDR3 runs to 15 residues. CDR1 and CDR2 from the germline V gene are MDHEN and SYDVKM. The CDR3 sequence is CASTPFTGGLEKLFF. DNA of the CDR3: TGTGCCAGCACTCCTTTTACAGGGGGCCTTGAAAAACTGTTTTTT.

The rearrangement joins TRBV5-6 to TRBJ1-1, with 9 bases matching TRBD1. The CDR3 loop spans 14 amino acids. The J segment lost 5 bases and the V segment lost 2 bases, leaving 4 bases of the junction unmatched. From germline, CDR1 is SGHDT and CDR2 YYEEEE. The CDR3 DNA reads TGTGCCAGCAGCTTCGGACAGGGGTGGACTGAAGCTTTCTTT. It specifies CASSFGQGWTEAFF.

The chain is built from TRBV27 and TRBJ2-1, with D possibly called TRBD1 or TRBD2 (6 bases each). The CDR3 runs 13 residues. CDR1 is MNHEY and CDR2 is SMNVEV in the germline V gene (reference sequence). The V and J ends lost 8 bases and 12 bases respectively, with 20 bases between them. The CDR3 DNA reads as TGTGCCAGCGGTGTGGGGGGCGGGGTTGGGCAGTTCTTC. Its translation: CASGVGGGVGQFF.

The chain has TRBV27 and TRBJ1-6; D possibly corresponds to TRBD1 (5 bases). This CDR3 has 16 amino acids. The V and J ends lost 0 bases and 8 bases respectively, with 14 bases between them. Germline CDR1 reads MNHEY; CDR2 reads SMNVEV (reference sequence). The CDR3 region has the DNA TGTGCCAGCAGTTTATCGATGAGGGGAGTTCATTCACCCCTCCACTTT. It encodes CASSLSMRGVHSPLHF.

This clone occurred a few times. The rearrangement links TRBV9 to TRBJ2-3; D remains ambiguous. The CDR3 is 14 residues long. Trimming shortened V by 0 bases and J by 6 bases, and 11 bases separated the two germline ends. Germline V gene lookup returns CDR1 SGDLS and CDR2 YYNGEE. The CDR3 sequence: CASSVDAVGDTQYF. The CDR3 DNA reads TGTGCCAGCAGCGTAGACGCCGTGGGGGATACGCAGTATTTT.

Only one count was recorded for this clone. This sequence joins TRBV5-5 and TRBJ1-2, with D unclear. Germline assignment: CDR1 SGHKS and CDR2 YYEKEE (reference sequence). The CDR3 extends over 13 amino acids. The germline V and J ends were trimmed by 1 base and 0 bases, with 4 bases remaining between them. In DNA form, the CDR3 reads TGTGCCAGCAGCTTGAAACCTAACTATGGCTACACCTTC. It translates to CASSLKPNYGYTF. The full variable domain, completed using reference TRBV5-5 and TRBJ1-2, is DAGVTQSPTHLIKTRGQQVTLRCSPISGHKSVSWYQQVLGQGPQFIFQYYEKEERGRGNFPDRFSARQFPNYSSELNVNALLLGDSALYLCASSLKPNYGYTFGSGTRLTVV.

This chain links TRBV5-8 with TRBJ1-2, with a possible D match to TRBD1 (5 bases). This CDR3 comprises 15 residues. With 0 bases removed from V and 4 bases from J, the gap between germline ends came to 13 bases. Germline V gene lookup returns CDR1 SGHTS and CDR2 YDEGEE. The CDR3 protein is CASSLGRTGTYGYTF. The CDR3 DNA reads TGTGCCAGCAGCTTGGGAAGAACAGGAACCTATGGCTACACCTTC.

V usage is TRBV28 and J usage is TRBJ2-1, with TRBD2 matching 13 bases. Germline loops: CDR1 MDHEN, CDR2 SYDVKM. The V and J ends lost 6 bases and 8 bases, in that order; junction bases with no gene match: 7. This CDR3 region has 15 residues. CDR3 nucleotide sequence: TGTGCCAGCAGCTATACTAGCGGGGGGGGCGATGAGCAGTTCTTC. Translating it yields CASSYTSGGGDEQFF.

This rearrangement joins TRBV7-3 to TRBJ2-7; 11 nucleotides agree with TRBD1. J gave up 6 bases and V 5 bases, and 6 bases lay outside the gene matches. CDR3 length: 14 residues. The germline gives CDR1 SGHTA, CDR2 FQGTGA. As DNA, the CDR3 is TGTGCCAGCAGCCGGACAGGGGGCGCGGGCGAGCAGTACTTC. Protein product: CASSRTGGAGEQYF.

The rearrangement links TRBV14 to TRBJ2-5, with D unclear. With 7 bases removed from V and 6 bases from J, the gap between germline ends came to 3 bases. The germline CDR1 and CDR2 sequences are SGHDN and FVKESK. CDR3 length: 9 residues. The CDR3 loop is CASIQTQYF. For the CDR3, the DNA is TGTGCCAGCATCCAGACCCAGTACTTC.

The genes are TRBV7-6 and TRBJ1-1; 9 bases are shared with TRBD1. The CDR3 sequence is 16 residues long. Trimming took 5 bases from V and 3 from J; bases not matched to a gene: 10. Per the germline V gene, CDR1 is SGHVS and CDR2 is FNYEAQ. The CDR3 bases are TGTGCCAGCAGCACCCCCCGGGGGACAGGGCACACTGAAGCTTTCTTT. This translates into CASSTPRGTGHTEAFF.

The chain recombines TRBV7-9 with TRBJ2-7, with D perhaps matching TRBD1 or TRBD2 (5 bases each). V gave up 1 base and J gave up 2 bases, with 9 bases separating them. Germline loops: CDR1 SEHNR, CDR2 FQNEAQ (reference sequence). The CDR3 consists of 14 residues. CDR3 region: CASSLGDAPYEQYF. The CDR3 bases are TGTGCCAGCAGCTTAGGGGACGCCCCCTACGAGCAGTACTTC.

The gene calls are TRBV7-2 and TRBJ2-7, with D maybe TRBD2 (6 bases). This CDR3 is built from 16 residues. The V gene lost 0 bases and the J gene lost 5 bases, with 17 bases spanning the gap. Germline CDR1 SGHTA, CDR2 FQGNSA. This chain's CDR3 is CASSLATRPGGDEQYF. CDR3 bases: TGTGCCAGCAGCTTAGCCACCCGACCAGGAGGGGACGAGCAGTACTTC.

This rearrangement joins TRBV5-4 to TRBJ2-7; a possible D gene is TRBD1 (6 bases). Germline CDR1 SGHNT, CDR2 YYREEE (reference sequence). Trimming removed 2 bases from V and 2 bases from J, with 11 bases in between. The CDR3 sequence is 14 residues long. The CDR3 DNA sequence: TGTGCCAGCAGCTTACAGGGAACCCCCTACGAGCAGTACTTC. Its translation: CASSLQGTPYEQYF.